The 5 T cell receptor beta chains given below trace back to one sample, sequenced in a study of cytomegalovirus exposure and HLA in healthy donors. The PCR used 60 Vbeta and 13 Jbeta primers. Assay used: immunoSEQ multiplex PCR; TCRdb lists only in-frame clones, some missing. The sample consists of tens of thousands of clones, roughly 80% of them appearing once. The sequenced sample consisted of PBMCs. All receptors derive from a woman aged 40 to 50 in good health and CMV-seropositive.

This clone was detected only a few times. CDR3 region: CASSLAEWETQYF. CDR3 nucleotide sequence: TGCGCCAGCAGCTTGGCCGAGTGGGAGACCCAGTACTTC. V and J are TRBV5-1 and TRBJ2-5; D ambiguous. This CDR3 has 13 amino acids. V lost 0 bases to trimming and J lost 5 bases, with 8 bases between them. CDR1 is SGHRS and CDR2 is YFSETQ in the germline V gene. The entire variable domain, with the rest obtained from reference TRBV5-1 and TRBJ2-5, is as follows: KAGVTQTPRYLIKTRGQQVTLSCSPISGHRSVSWYQQTPGQGLQFLFEYFSETQRNKGNFPGRFSGRQFSNSRSEMNVSTLELGDSALYLCASSLAEWETQYFGPGTRLLVL.

The CDR3 region is CASSNNQETQYF. CDR3 DNA: TGTGCCAGCAGCAATAACCAAGAGACCCAGTACTTC. The rearrangement uses TRBV11-1 and TRBJ2-5; D is unclear. CDR1 SGHAT and CDR2 FQDESV come from the germline V gene (reference sequence). The CDR3 covers 12 residues. V shed 5 bases and J shed 0 bases, with 4 bases lying between them.

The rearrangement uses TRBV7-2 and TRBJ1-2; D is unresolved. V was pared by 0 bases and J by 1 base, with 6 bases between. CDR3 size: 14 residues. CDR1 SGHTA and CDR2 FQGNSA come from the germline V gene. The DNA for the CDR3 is TGTGCCAGCAGCTTAGCGGCAGATAACTATGGCTACACCTTC. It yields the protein CASSLAADNYGYTF.

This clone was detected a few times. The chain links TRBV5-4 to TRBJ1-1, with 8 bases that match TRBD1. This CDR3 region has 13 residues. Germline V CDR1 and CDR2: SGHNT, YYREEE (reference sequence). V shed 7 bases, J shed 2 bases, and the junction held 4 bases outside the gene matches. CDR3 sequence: CASGQGINTEAFF. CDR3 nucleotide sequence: TGTGCCAGCGGACAGGGAATTAACACTGAAGCTTTCTTT.

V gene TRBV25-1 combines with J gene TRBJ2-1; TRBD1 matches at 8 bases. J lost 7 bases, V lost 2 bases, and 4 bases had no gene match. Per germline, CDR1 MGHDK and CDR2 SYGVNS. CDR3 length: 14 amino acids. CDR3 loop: CASSEDRGFNEQFF. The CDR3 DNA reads TGTGCCAGCAGTGAAGACAGGGGTTTTAATGAGCAGTTCTTC.